Detailed here is one TCR beta chain. The protocol was immunoSEQ multiplex PCR, while the TCRdb copy is restricted to in-frame clones and leaves out a portion. The sample consists of tens of thousands of clones, 88% of them appearing once. Trimming stripped 4 bases from V and 5 bases from J, with 15 bases between. Germline V gene data show CDR1 as SGHNT and CDR2 as YYREEE (reference sequence). This CDR3 is built from 14 residues. This sample is drawn from a study of blood T cell repertoires in COVID-19. Background on the study: COVID-19 samples, acute and convalescent, were from the United States, Italy and Spain. Nucleic acid was either cDNA or gDNA, and it came from T cells, B-cell-depleted T cells, or PBMCs.

The specimen sequenced was peripheral blood. This TCR derives from a human donor in a cohort sampled during active COVID-19. This sequence joins TRBV5-4 and TRBJ2-5; perhaps TRBD1 as D (6 bases). The DNA of the CDR3 is TGTGCCAGCAGCCCTGGCAGGGGATTTGAGACCCAGTACTTC. This encodes CASSPGRGFETQYF.